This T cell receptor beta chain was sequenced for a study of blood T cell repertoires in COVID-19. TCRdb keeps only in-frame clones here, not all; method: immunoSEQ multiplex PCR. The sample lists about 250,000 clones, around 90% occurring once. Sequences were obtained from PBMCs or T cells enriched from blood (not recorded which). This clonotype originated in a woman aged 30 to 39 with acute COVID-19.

The CDR3 coding sequence is TGTGCCAGCAGTGAACTCTTGACAGGGGGCCCGAATGAAAAACTGTTTTTT. Translated, it gives CASSELLTGGPNEKLFF. The chain uses TRBV6-1 and TRBJ1-4; TRBD1 aligns across 10 bases. CDR1 is MNHNS, CDR2 SASEGT, per germline. The CDR3 sequence is 17 residues long. The trim removed 2 bases at V and 5 bases at J, leaving 8 bases unmatched.